The 21 T cell receptor beta chains below were found in one sample sequenced in a study of blood T cell repertoires in COVID-19. TCRdb's copy holds only in-frame clones and misses some; the assay was immunoSEQ multiplex PCR. The top ten hold around 2.7% of the sample, which has roughly 170,000 clones, roughly 86% seen once. Sample: peripheral blood. The receptors shown here come from a man between 40 and 49 years old with active or convalescent COVID-19.

This chain connects TRBV19 to TRBJ1-4; 8 nucleotides line up with TRBD1. The CDR3 sequence is 14 residues long. The germline V gene encodes CDR1 LNHDA and CDR2 SQIVND (reference sequence). The ends lost 5 bases at V and 5 bases at J; junction bases unmatched: 4. CDR3 nucleotide sequence: TGTGCCAGTAGTTCTAGGACAGGGAATGAAAAACTGTTTTTT. This gives the protein CASSSRTGNEKLFF.

This clone has more than one count but fewer than ten. V is TRBV6-1 and J is TRBJ1-5; D not resolved. Trimming took off 2 bases at V and 8 bases at J, with 16 bases between the two ends. CDR3 length: 15 amino acids. Germline-derived CDR1 and CDR2 are MNHNS and SASEGT. The CDR3 protein is CASSESGEAVEPQHF. CDR3 DNA sequence: TGTGCCAGCAGTGAATCCGGGGAGGCTGTGGAGCCCCAGCATTTT.

This clone was detected only a few times. The chain has TRBV18 and TRBJ1-1; possibly TRBD1 for D (5 bases). The germline CDR1 and CDR2 sequences are KGHSH and LQKENI. CDR3 size: 14 residues. V gave up 5 bases and J gave up 6 bases, with 16 bases separating them. The CDR3 DNA is TGTGCCAGCTCATCTGGACCGGCGGGGGCTGAAGCTTTCTTT. This translates into CASSSGPAGAEAFF.

The V gene is TRBV5-8, the J gene TRBJ1-1; a possible D gene is TRBD1 (5 bases). The CDR3 sequence is 13 residues long. Germline CDR1 reads SGHTS; CDR2 reads YDEGEE. Trimming removed 5 bases from V and 0 bases from J, with 8 bases in between. The CDR3 DNA reads as TGTGCCAGCAGTTCGACAGTGAACACTGAAGCTTTCTTT. This sequence encodes CASSSTVNTEAFF.

The chain carries TRBV15 and TRBJ2-2; maybe TRBD2 (6 bases). Trimming took off 5 bases at V and 7 bases at J, with 17 bases between the two ends. Germline V lookup: CDR1 LNHNV, CDR2 YYDKDF (reference sequence). The CDR3 is 15 amino acids. This chain's CDR3 is CATSSRLDGVGELFF. The CDR3 DNA reads as TGTGCCACCAGCTCCCGACTAGATGGGGTCGGGGAGCTGTTTTTT.

The chain recombines TRBV7-2 with TRBJ2-7, with D unclear. The germline V gene encodes CDR1 SGHTA and CDR2 FQGNSA. Trimming stripped 5 bases from V and 3 bases from J, with 5 bases between. The CDR3 spans 11 residues. CDR3 amino acids: CASSPGYEQYF. DNA of the CDR3: TGTGCCAGCAGCCCAGGCTACGAGCAGTACTTC.

The chain joins TRBV10-3 to TRBJ1-1; 7 nucleotides match TRBD1. CDR3 length equals 15 residues. V lost 2 bases to trimming and J lost 5 bases; unmatched junction nucleotides: 8. In germline, CDR1 is ENHRY, CDR2 SYGVKD. CDR3 sequence: CAISEGAGGSTEAFF. The CDR3 region has the DNA TGTGCCATCAGTGAGGGGGCAGGGGGAAGTACTGAAGCTTTCTTT.

This CDR3 reads CASSIGLGQGTTGELFF. DNA for the CDR3: TGTGCCAGTAGTATCGGTCTCGGGCAGGGGACCACCGGGGAGCTGTTTTTT. V and J are TRBV19 and TRBJ2-2, with D perhaps TRBD1 (6 bases). The germline CDR1 and CDR2 sequences are LNHDA and SQIVND (reference sequence). V lost 3 bases to trimming and J lost 4 bases, with 18 bases between them. This CDR3 has 17 amino acids.

The chain recombines TRBV2 with TRBJ2-1; TRBD1 agrees at 12 bases. CDR1 is SNHLY, CDR2 FYNNEI, per germline. V shed 7 bases, J shed 4 bases, and the junction held 11 bases outside the gene matches. The CDR3 extends over 17 amino acids. This CDR3 is CASTALGTGGRYNEQFF. Here the CDR3 DNA reads TGTGCCAGCACGGCCTTGGGGACAGGGGGCAGGTACAATGAGCAGTTCTTC.

V usage is TRBV5-1 and J usage is TRBJ2-1, with D possibly matching TRBD2 (6 bases). The CDR3 loop spans 16 amino acids. Per the germline V gene, CDR1 is SGHRS and CDR2 is YFSETQ. V was pared by 2 bases and J by 0 bases, with 12 bases between. CDR3 in DNA: TGCGCCAGCAGCTTTGGGGCTAGCGACTCCTACAATGAGCAGTTCTTC. This sequence encodes CASSFGASDSYNEQFF.

This clone was observed a single time. The J gene is TRBJ2-3, the V gene TRBV27; 13 positions match TRBD2. The CDR3 covers 20 residues. The V gene's germline CDR1 is MNHEY and CDR2 SMNVEV (reference sequence). J lost 2 bases, V lost 0 bases, and 11 bases had no gene match. The CDR3 here is CASSLSQLAGGPALTDTQYF. The CDR3, as DNA: TGTGCCAGCAGTTTATCCCAACTAGCGGGGGGGCCTGCCCTCACAGATACGCAGTATTTT.

The V and J genes are TRBV19 and TRBJ1-1; possibly TRBD1 for D (6 bases). Per germline, CDR1 LNHDA and CDR2 SQIVND (reference sequence). The CDR3 sequence is 13 residues long. Trimming stripped 1 base from V and 12 bases from J, with 15 bases between. Written as DNA, the CDR3 is TGTGCCAGTAGTATAGGGGACATCGCCAGTTCTTTCTTT. Translated, it gives CASSIGDIASSFF.

The rearrangement links TRBV7-8 to TRBJ1-2; D remains unclear. Deletions cut 2 bases from V and 5 bases from J, with 9 bases between. Germline CDR1 and CDR2: SGHVS and FQNEAQ. This CDR3 region has 13 residues. In nucleotides, the CDR3 is TGTGCCAGCAGCTTATTACTCGCGTATGGCTACACCTTC. It codes for CASSLLLAYGYTF. The variable domain in full, with the rest retrieved from reference TRBV7-8 and TRBJ1-2, is GAGVSQSPRYKVAKRGQDVALRCDPISGHVSLFWYQQALGQGPEFLTYFQNEAQLDKSGLPSDRFFAERPEGSVSTLKIQRTQQEDSAVYLCASSLLLAYGYTFGSGTRLTVV.

The table lists this clone with a few counts. The chain has TRBV2 and TRBJ2-1; 10 positions agree with TRBD2. V shed 7 bases and J 9 bases; nucleotides not matched to a gene: 9. Germline V gene lookup returns CDR1 SNHLY and CDR2 FYNNEI. CDR3 length: 14 amino acids. CDR3 in amino acids: CASKGSGGASEQFF. The CDR3 DNA reads TGTGCCAGCAAGGGCAGCGGGGGGGCGAGTGAGCAGTTCTTC.

The rearrangement links TRBV18 to TRBJ2-7; D perhaps matches TRBD2 (5 bases). The CDR3 totals 14 residues. Trimming stripped 3 bases from V and 6 bases from J, with 15 bases between. Germline V gene sequence: CDR1 KGHSH, CDR2 LQKENI. The CDR3 is CASSPEGESGEQYF. The CDR3 bases are TGTGCCAGCTCACCTGAGGGAGAATCGGGCGAGCAGTACTTC.

The chain uses TRBV28 and TRBJ1-4, with D possibly matching TRBD1 (6 bases). Germline V gene sequence: CDR1 MDHEN, CDR2 SYDVKM. The CDR3 has 16 amino acids. The V and J ends lost 3 bases and 7 bases respectively, with 18 bases between them. DNA of the CDR3: TGTGCCAGCAGTTTGACCGGGGGGGCGCGAGGTGAAAAACTGTTTTTT. Residues: CASSLTGGARGEKLFF.

J is TRBJ2-1 and V is TRBV19, with TRBD2 matching 12 bases. Germline assignment: CDR1 LNHDA and CDR2 SQIVND (reference sequence). The CDR3 covers 15 residues. V was pared by 6 bases and J by 10 bases, with 10 bases of the junction left unmatched. CDR3 sequence: CASRFGTSGSSEQFF. In DNA form, the CDR3 reads TGTGCCAGTAGATTTGGGACTAGCGGGTCTAGCGAGCAGTTCTTC.

This clone was counted once. The chain uses TRBV5-8 and TRBJ1-4, with D unclear. CDR3 length: 13 residues. The germline gives CDR1 SGHTS, CDR2 YDEGEE. Trimming took off 4 bases at V and 2 bases at J, with 6 bases between the two ends. The chain's CDR3 is CASSAETNEKLFF. The CDR3 DNA is TGTGCCAGCAGCGCGGAGACTAATGAAAAACTGTTTTTT.

The chain couples TRBV27 to TRBJ1-2, with D uncertain. With 7 bases removed from V and 4 bases from J, the gap between germline ends came to 13 bases. The germline V gene has CDR1 MNHEY and CDR2 SMNVEV (reference sequence). The CDR3 has 13 amino acids. The CDR3 DNA follows: TGTGCCAGCACGGCGGAAGAAGGCTATGGCTACACCTTC. It codes for CASTAEEGYGYTF.

The chain carries TRBV28 and TRBJ1-2; 7 bases are shared with TRBD1. The CDR3 is made up of 16 amino acids. Germline CDR1 and CDR2: MDHEN and SYDVKM. The V and J ends lost 3 bases and 6 bases, in that order; junction bases with no gene match: 13. The CDR3 DNA follows: TGTGCCAGCAGTTTGAGCGAAGAGGGGGCGAGTCATGGCTACACCTTC. It is translated as CASSLSEEGASHGYTF.

V and J are TRBV5-4 and TRBJ2-1; 8 positions match TRBD2. Per the germline V gene, CDR1 is SGHNT and CDR2 is YYREEE (reference sequence). The CDR3 has 15 residues. Unmatched junction bases numbered 4, after V lost 4 bases and J lost 1 base. The DNA for the CDR3 is TGTGCCAGCAGCCCGGGACTAGGTTCCTACAATGAGCAGTTCTTC. Residues: CASSPGLGSYNEQFF.